The next 9 T cell receptor beta chains were all read from a single sample in a study of T cell responses to AZD1222 COVID-19 vaccine. Assay used: immunoSEQ multiplex PCR; TCRdb lists only in-frame clones, some missing. This table has about 79,000 clones, about 91% appearing once. Sequencing used peripheral blood, obtained on day 0 of MenACWY control vaccination. These TCRs come from an adult in good health.

The chain is built from TRBV6-4 and TRBJ2-1; TRBD1 matches at 9 bases. The V and J ends lost 5 bases and 4 bases, in that order; junction bases with no gene match: 6. The CDR3 is 15 residues long. CDR1 MRHNA and CDR2 SNTAGT come from the germline V gene. The DNA for the CDR3 is TGTGCCAGCAGTACAGACAGGGGGGCATACAATGAGCAGTTCTTC. Amino acids: CASSTDRGAYNEQFF.

On this clone itself: A read error may produce the germline difference seen at one junction end. V gene TRBV28 combines with J gene TRBJ2-7; TRBD2 matches 7 bases. The CDR3 runs to 11 residues. CDR1 and CDR2 from the germline V gene are MDHEN and SYDVKM. CDR3 protein: CASSDGDYSSF. CDR3 nucleotides: TGTGCCAGCAGTGACGGGGACTATTCTTCCTTC.

The chain links TRBV5-6 to TRBJ1-2, with D unclear. Germline values: CDR1 SGHDT, CDR2 YYEEEE. With 6 bases removed from V and 2 bases from J, the gap between germline ends came to 17 bases. The CDR3 contains 15 residues. The DNA for the CDR3 is TGTGCCAGCAACGTACGCGTAACCCAGAACTATGGCTACACCTTC. Its protein is CASNVRVTQNYGYTF.

CDR3 DNA sequence: TGTGCCAGCAGCCCCGGACAGATTCAATCTAACTATGGCTACACCTTC. Its translation is CASSPGQIQSNYGYTF. The chain employs TRBV7-3 and TRBJ1-2; possible D gene TRBD1, 6 bases. Germline V gene lookup returns CDR1 SGHTA and CDR2 FQGTGA. This CDR3 is built from 16 residues. Trimming stripped 5 bases from V and 0 bases from J, with 16 bases between.

J is TRBJ1-5 and V is TRBV6-5, with TRBD1 as a possible D gene (6 bases). V shed 11 bases and J shed 3 bases, with 11 bases lying between them. The CDR3 runs to 12 residues. In germline, CDR1 is MNHEY, CDR2 SVGAGI. The CDR3 is CASGADNQPQHF. In DNA form, the CDR3 reads TGTGCCTCAGGGGCCGACAATCAGCCCCAGCATTTT.

The rearrangement links TRBV9 to TRBJ2-3, with TRBD1 as a possible D gene (6 bases). The V end lost 4 bases, the J end lost 6 bases, and 24 bases lay between the germline ends. This CDR3 region has 17 residues. CDR1 SGDLS and CDR2 YYNGEE come from the germline V gene. CDR3 loop: CASSPVFSAGAGDTQYF. The DNA of the CDR3 is TGTGCCAGCAGCCCAGTTTTCTCCGCAGGGGCTGGGGATACGCAGTATTTT.

V usage is TRBV19 and J usage is TRBJ2-4, with 10 bases aligning to TRBD1. Germline-derived CDR1 and CDR2 are LNHDA and SQIVND (reference sequence). This CDR3 contains 15 residues. V was pared by 7 bases and J by 9 bases, with 12 bases of the junction left unmatched. The CDR3 nucleotides read TGTGCCAGTACCGCGACGGGACAGGGGTCGAGCATTCAGTACTTC. Translating it yields CASTATGQGSSIQYF.

This chain connects TRBV7-2 to TRBJ1-2; no firm D call. The V end was cut by 1 base, the J end by 7 bases, with 7 bases between. The CDR3 is made up of 12 amino acids. Germline-derived CDR1 and CDR2 are SGHTA and FQGNSA. The CDR3 protein is CASSLEVGGYTF. As DNA, the CDR3 is TGTGCCAGCAGCTTAGAAGTGGGTGGCTACACCTTC.

V is TRBV9 and J is TRBJ2-3; 7 nucleotides match TRBD1. Germline V CDR1 and CDR2: SGDLS, YYNGEE. The CDR3 sequence is 14 residues long. V shed 1 base and J 6 bases; nucleotides not matched to a gene: 5. CDR3 residues: CASSVSQGRDTQYF. For the CDR3, the DNA is TGTGCCAGCAGCGTATCACAGGGGCGGGATACGCAGTATTTT.